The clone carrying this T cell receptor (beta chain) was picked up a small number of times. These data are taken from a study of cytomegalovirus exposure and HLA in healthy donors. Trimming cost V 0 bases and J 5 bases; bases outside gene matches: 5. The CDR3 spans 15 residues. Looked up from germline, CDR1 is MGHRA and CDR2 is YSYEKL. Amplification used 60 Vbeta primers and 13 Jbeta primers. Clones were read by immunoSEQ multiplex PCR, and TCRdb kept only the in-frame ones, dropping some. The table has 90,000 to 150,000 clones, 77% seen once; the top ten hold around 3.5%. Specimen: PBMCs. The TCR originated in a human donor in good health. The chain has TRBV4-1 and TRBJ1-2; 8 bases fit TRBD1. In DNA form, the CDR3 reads TGCGCCAGCAGCCAAGATAATTGGACAGGGTATGGCTACACCTTC. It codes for CASSQDNWTGYGYTF.